The clone carrying this T cell receptor (beta chain) was detected a few times. Other DNA sequences in this specimen translate into the identical CDR3. Germline V gene sequence: CDR1 SGHNT, CDR2 YYREEE (reference sequence). Trimming left V 2 bases short and J 0 bases short, with 6 bases between. The CDR3 runs to 14 residues. The data derive from a study of T cell responses to AZD1222 COVID-19 vaccine. The protocol was immunoSEQ multiplex PCR, while the TCRdb copy is restricted to in-frame clones and leaves out a portion. This table has 140,000 to 150,000 clones, about 90% appearing once. The TCR sequence derives from an adult who received the MenACWY meningococcal vaccine as a control. The sequencing used peripheral blood, collected 28 days after the second dose of the MenACWY control vaccine. The gene calls are TRBV5-4 and TRBJ1-5, with a weak D call TRBD1 (6 bases). CDR3 region: CASSLQGSNQPQHF. Here the CDR3 DNA reads TGTGCCAGCAGCTTACAGGGTAGCAATCAGCCCCAGCATTTT.